This is a list of T cell receptor beta chains from one sample in a study of brain T cells in children with intractable seizures. Method: immunoSEQ multiplex PCR; TCRdb's copy keeps in-frame clones and lacks some. Seen here are thousands of clones, 73% observed once, and the top ten hold around 8.2%. The sequenced sample was resected brain tissue, obtained at surgery. These receptor sequences come from a boy under two years old with tuberous sclerosis and intractable seizures. The CDR3 runs from the conserved cysteine through the conserved F or W. The D gene is left open where the match is weak. For some rows the clone size is stated as once, few or many, or as a class when expanded; others skip it.

d_call clone_size j_call v_call cdr3_aa cdr3_nt
TRBD1 NA TRBJ2-5 TRBV6-5 CASSYSGQQETQYF TGTGCCAGCAGTTACTCGGGACAGCAAGAGACCCAGTACTTC
NA NA TRBJ2-1 TRBV7-9 CASSLGEQFF TGTGCCAGCAGCTTGGGTGAGCAGTTCTTC
NA few TRBJ2-7 TRBV5-1 CASSLEVWDEQYF TGCGCCAGCAGCTTAGAAGTCTGGGACGAGCAGTACTTC
TRBD1 once TRBJ1-4 TRBV3-1/TRBV3-2 CASSLRTQGFNEKLFF TGTGCCAGCAGCCTTCGCACACAGGGGTTCAATGAAAAACTGTTTTTT
TRBD2 NA TRBJ2-3 TRBV6-4 CASSDSSGRTDTQYF TGTGCCAGCAGTGACTCTAGCGGGCGCACAGATACGCAGTATTTT
TRBD2 NA TRBJ2-2 TRBV7-2 CASSLVSGDTGELFF TGTGCCAGCAGCTTAGTAAGCGGGGACACCGGGGAGCTGTTTTTT
NA NA TRBJ1-3 TRBV2 CASSAYRRSSGNTIYF TGTGCCAGCAGTGCTTACAGGCGTAGCTCTGGAAACACCATATATTTT
NA NA TRBJ2-1 TRBV7-3 CASSLIAEPFNEQFF TGTGCCAGCAGCTTGATAGCGGAGCCATTCAATGAGCAGTTCTTC
NA NA TRBJ1-3 TRBV6-5 CASSYSKRASGNTIYF TGTGCCAGCAGTTACTCGAAGAGGGCATCTGGAAACACCATATATTTT
TRBD2 NA TRBJ2-7 TRBV19 CASSTGLAGSSFHTEQYF TGTGCCAGTAGTACCGGACTAGCGGGAAGTTCTTTTCATACGGAGCAGTACTTC
NA NA TRBJ1-2 TRBV24-1 CATSDAGHLYGYTF TGTGCCACCAGTGACGCGGGACACCTCTATGGCTACACCTTC
TRBD2 NA TRBJ2-3 TRBV11-3 CASSLTSSGASGDTQYF TGTGCCAGCAGCTTGACCAGTAGCGGGGCTAGCGGGGATACGCAGTATTTT
NA NA TRBJ2-5 TRBV14 CASSQEGKRGETQYF TGTGCCAGCAGCCAAGAGGGAAAGAGGGGCGAGACCCAGTACTTC
TRBD2 few TRBJ2-3 TRBV14 CASSRTSGATDTQYF TGTGCCAGCAGCCGCACTAGCGGGGCAACAGATACGCAGTATTTT
NA few TRBJ2-7 TRBV11-1 CASSLAEGTYEQYF TGTGCCAGCAGCTTAGCGGAGGGTACCTACGAGCAGTACTTC
TRBD2 NA TRBJ2-2 TRBV18 CASSERTGTSGRFNTGELFF TGTGCCAGCTCCGAGAGAACCGGGACTAGCGGGAGATTTAACACCGGGGAGCTGTTTTTT
NA NA TRBJ2-3 TRBV2 CASSEAGPPTDTQYF TGTGCCAGCAGTGAAGCGGGACCCCCCACAGATACGCAGTATTTT
TRBD1 NA TRBJ1-2 TRBV7-9 CASSLAGGVGYTF TGTGCCAGCAGCTTAGCAGGGGGCGTGGGCTACACCTTC
TRBD1 NA TRBJ1-6 TRBV5-4 CASSLVAGGSPLHF TGTGCCAGCAGCTTGGTGGCAGGGGGGTCACCCCTCCACTTT
NA NA TRBJ2-7 TRBV20-1 CSASLGRSSYEQYF TGCAGTGCTAGTCTGGGGAGGAGCTCCTACGAGCAGTACTTC
NA once TRBJ2-7 TRBV7-9 CASRALYEQYF TGTGCCAGCAGAGCTCTGTACGAGCAGTACTTC
TRBD2 NA TRBJ2-7 TRBV10-3 CAISEKTSGGIDSYEQYF TGTGCCATCAGTGAAAAGACTAGCGGGGGTATCGACTCCTACGAGCAGTACTTC
TRBD2 NA TRBJ2-7 TRBV5-1 CASSPDGTSGYEQYF TGCGCCAGCAGCCCGGACGGGACTAGCGGGTACGAGCAGTACTTC
NA NA TRBJ2-3 TRBV24-1 CATSDRGRGDTQYF TGTGCCACCAGTGATAGGGGGAGAGGAGATACGCAGTATTTT
NA NA TRBJ2-1 TRBV6-5 CASSYSRGEQFF TGTGCCAGCAGTTACTCTAGGGGTGAGCAGTTCTTC
TRBD2 NA TRBJ2-1 TRBV7-2 CASSVVSGSPNEQFF TGTGCCAGCAGCGTCGTAAGCGGGAGTCCCAATGAGCAGTTCTTC
NA few TRBJ1-2 TRBV7-2 CASSLVVDSLYGYTF TGTGCCAGCAGCTTAGTGGTTGACTCACTCTATGGCTACACCTTC
NA NA TRBJ2-3 TRBV27 CASSLSPLYTQYF TGTGCCAGCAGTTTAAGTCCGCTCTATACGCAGTATTTT
TRBD1 NA TRBJ1-2 TRBV9 CASSPSGGQPYGYTF TGTGCCAGCAGCCCATCTGGGGGACAGCCATATGGCTACACCTTC
TRBD2 NA TRBJ2-3 TRBV5-8 CASSFPYYSGRATDTQYF TGTGCCAGCAGCTTCCCCTATTATAGCGGGAGGGCCACAGATACGCAGTATTTT
NA medium-sized TRBJ1-2 TRBV6-6 CATRTVEGYTF TGTGCCACCCGAACGGTCGAAGGCTACACCTTC
TRBD1 few TRBJ1-2 TRBV6-6 CAIKTQGDGYTF TGTGCCATCAAAACCCAGGGGGATGGCTACACCTTC
TRBD1 NA TRBJ2-6 TRBV7-2 CASSLSAGGSGANVLTF TGTGCCAGCAGCTTATCAGCAGGGGGCTCTGGGGCCAACGTCCTGACTTTC
TRBD1 few TRBJ1-1 TRBV19 CASSIWTGSTEAFF TGTGCCAGTAGTATCTGGACAGGGAGCACTGAAGCTTTCTTT
NA NA TRBJ1-1 TRBV3-1/TRBV3-2 CASGGVNTEAFF TGTGCCAGCGGGGGGGTCAACACTGAAGCTTTCTTT
TRBD2 NA TRBJ2-7 TRBV7-2 CASSSSGSYEQYF TGTGCCAGCAGCTCTAGCGGCTCCTACGAGCAGTACTTC
NA NA TRBJ1-1 TRBV6-5 CASSYSGGEAFF TGTGCCAGCAGTTACTCAGGAGGCGAAGCTTTCTTT